This TCR beta chain was sequenced for a study of cytomegalovirus exposure and HLA in healthy donors. The PCR used 60 Vbeta and 13 Jbeta primers. Per the study methods: Roughly 10 million shared chains were among the 65 million to 85 million unique TCR beta chains that a later analysis counted. Sequencing used immunoSEQ multiplex PCR; TCRdb keeps in-frame clones, though not all of them. From that table come the V and J calls and clone size; the DNA was used to work out D and trimming. The sample contains some 140,000 clones, 76% of which appear only once. Looked up from germline, CDR1 is SNHLY and CDR2 is FYNNEI. This CDR3 comprises 12 residues. V dropped 6 bases and J dropped 6; count of bases not matched to a gene: 0. Study observations and caveats: In a later analysis, a missense DCLRE1C variant was linked to TCR beta V- and J-gene trimming.

Of note for this clone: What it binds is unknown.

This sequence originates from a man in his forties in good health and CMV-seronegative. The chain has TRBV2 and TRBJ2-2, with 8 bases identical to TRBD1. The specimen sequenced was PBMCs. CDR3 sequence (DNA): TGTGCCAGCAGGACAGGGGCCGGGGAGCTGTTTTTT. Its protein product is CASRTGAGELFF.